This T cell receptor beta chain derives from a study of blood T cell repertoires in COVID-19. Trimming removed 3 bases at V and 6 bases at J, with 11 bases between. The germline V gene encodes CDR1 MNHEY and CDR2 SMNVEV (reference sequence). The CDR3 spans 13 residues. Profiled with immunoSEQ multiplex PCR; TCRdb holds only in-frame clones, not every one. This sample has about 280,000 clones; 70% to 90% occur once, and the top ten carry about an eighth. Notes on this clone: Other DNA sequences within the sample encode an identical CDR3.

Sequencing input: peripheral blood. The V gene is TRBV27, the J gene TRBJ1-1; D uncertain. The sequence came from a woman aged 70-85 years with COVID-19, enrolled during active disease. CDR3 region: CASSFTGFAEAFF. CDR3 in DNA: TGTGCCAGCAGTTTCACGGGTTTTGCTGAAGCTTTCTTT.